What follows is one T cell receptor (beta chain) and its context. Its antigen is currently unknown. V was pared by 5 bases and J by 5 bases, with 8 bases of the junction left unmatched. The CDR3 length is 14 residues. Germline loops: CDR1 SNHLY, CDR2 FYNNEI. Profiling relied on immunoSEQ multiplex PCR, and the TCRdb table lists in-frame clones only, not all of them. The table shows about 140,000 clones, with roughly 90% occurring only once. The sample comes from a study of cytomegalovirus exposure and HLA in healthy donors. Regarding the study as a whole: The study put some 150 TCR beta chains on its list as cytomegalovirus-associated.

This chain connects TRBV2 to TRBJ2-7; TRBD1 aligns across 8 bases. The receptor's source is a man in his late teens or twenties in good health and CMV-seronegative. Input material: PBMCs. The CDR3 DNA reads as TGTGCCAGCAGTCAACAGGGGGGCTTGGACGAGCAGTACTTC. As protein: CASSQQGGLDEQYF.